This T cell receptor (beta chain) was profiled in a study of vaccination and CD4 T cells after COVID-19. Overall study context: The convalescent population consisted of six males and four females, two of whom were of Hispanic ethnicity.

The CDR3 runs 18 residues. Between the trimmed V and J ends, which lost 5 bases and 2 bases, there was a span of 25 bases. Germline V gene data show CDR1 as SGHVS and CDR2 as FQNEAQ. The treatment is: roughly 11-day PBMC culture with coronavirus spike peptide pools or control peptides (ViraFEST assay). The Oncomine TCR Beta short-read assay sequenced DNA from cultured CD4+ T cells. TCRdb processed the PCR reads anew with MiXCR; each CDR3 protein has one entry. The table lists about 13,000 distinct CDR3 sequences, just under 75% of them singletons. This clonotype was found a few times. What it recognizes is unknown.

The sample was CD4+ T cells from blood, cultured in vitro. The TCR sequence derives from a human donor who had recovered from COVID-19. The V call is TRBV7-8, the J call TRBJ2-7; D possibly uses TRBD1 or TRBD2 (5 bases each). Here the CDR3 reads CASSTGPGRGTLTYEQYF. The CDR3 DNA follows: TGTGCCAGCAGCACCGGCCCTGGCCGGGGCACCCTCACCTACGAGCAGTACTTC.